This entry concerns a single TCR beta chain. The sample comes from a study of blood T cell repertoires in COVID-19. The overall study: Specimens from acute and convalescent COVID-19 originated in the United States, Italy and Spain. In each case, the material was cDNA or gDNA derived from T cells, B-cell-depleted T cells, or PBMCs.

Study processing details: Nucleated cell number was recorded as an estimate derived from reference gene primer amplification. Measured with immunoSEQ multiplex PCR; TCRdb has only the in-frame clones, and not every one. Clone size and V and J calls were adopted from that table, with D and trimming inferred from the DNA. Among about 100,000 clones listed, roughly four fifths were seen once. V was trimmed by 2 bases and J by 1 base, leaving 9 bases between them. Germline assignment: CDR1 SEHNR and CDR2 FQNEAQ (reference sequence). The CDR3 length is 14 residues. The sequence came from a man between 60 and 70 years old with acute or convalescent COVID-19. The chain carries TRBV7-9 and TRBJ2-7; D gene unclear. Material for sequencing was peripheral blood. The CDR3 bases are TGTGCCAGCAGCTTAAGTTACGGGTCCTACGAGCAGTACTTC. Translating gives CASSLSYGSYEQYF.